One and the same sample provided the 8 T cell receptor beta chains below, sequenced in a study of T cells in Graves' hyperthyroidism and ophthalmopathy. Amplification of TCR beta CDR3 regions was performed using RNA transcripts as template. In the first-round RT-PCR of the TCR CDR3, the HTBI primer set was used. TCRdb re-called the multiplex PCR reads with MiXCR, one entry per CDR3 protein. Here the sample spans around 350,000 distinct CDR3 sequences, under 20% being singletons. Sample: blood. The receptors shown here come from a young woman with Graves' hyperthyroidism.

This clonotype was seen repeatedly, ten times or more. This chain uses TRBV11-1 with TRBJ1-1; 8 nucleotides line up with TRBD1. CDR3 length: 18 amino acids. V shed 5 bases, J shed 1 base, and the junction held 15 bases outside the gene matches. Germline lookup yields CDR1 SGHAT and CDR2 FQDESV (reference sequence). The CDR3 DNA reads TGTGCCAGCAGCCTAATGCTCGGTCAGGGGGCGAGGAACACTGAAGCTTTCTTT. It is translated as CASSLMLGQGARNTEAFF.

This clonotype was observed many times. This chain uses TRBV29-1 with TRBJ2-7; 7 bases agree with TRBD1. The germline CDR1 and CDR2 sequences are SQVTM and ANQGSEA. V lost 1 base to trimming and J lost 3 bases; unmatched junction nucleotides: 3. The length of the CDR3 is 13 residues. The CDR3 DNA reads as TGCAGCGTTGAAGGCCCAGGGGGCTACGAGCAGTACTTC. Amino acids: CSVEGPGGYEQYF.

This clonotype was counted many times. V is TRBV6-4 and J is TRBJ2-7, with a tentative D call TRBD2 (5 bases). This CDR3 is built from 13 residues. Trimming removed 0 bases from V and 5 bases from J, with 8 bases in between. The germline V gene encodes CDR1 MRHNA and CDR2 SNTAGT. The CDR3: CASSDSDSHEQYF. The CDR3 DNA reads TGTGCCAGCAGTGACTCGGACTCTCACGAGCAGTACTTC.

The genes are TRBV12-3 or TRBV12-4 and TRBJ2-7; D possibly corresponds to TRBD2 (5 bases). Trimming left V 6 bases short and J 7 bases short, with 13 bases between. This CDR3 has 12 amino acids. The CDR3 DNA reads TGTGCCAGCAGCTCCGATACGGGGGAGCAGTACTTC. Encoded protein: CASSSDTGEQYF.

This chain connects TRBV7-3 to TRBJ2-4; 8 positions match TRBD1. V shed 8 bases, J shed 8 bases, and the junction held 8 bases outside the gene matches. This CDR3 has 13 residues. Germline-derived CDR1 and CDR2 are SGHTA and FQGTGA. This chain's CDR3 is CASSQGARDIQYF. The CDR3 DNA follows: TGTGCCAGCTCGCAGGGGGCGCGAGACATTCAGTACTTC.

The chain joins TRBV10-3 to TRBJ1-5; 11 bases are a match to TRBD1. The germline CDR1 and CDR2 sequences are ENHRY and SYGVKD. The CDR3 totals 14 residues. J was trimmed by 7 bases and V by 4 bases; bases with no gene match: 3. The CDR3 protein is CAISGTGGGQPQHF. The CDR3 DNA is TGTGCCATCAGTGGGACAGGGGGCGGACAGCCCCAGCATTTT.

This clonotype was recorded many times. The genes are TRBV12-3 or TRBV12-4 and TRBJ1-3; D gene uncertain. The CDR3 totals 16 residues. Trimming took 2 bases from V and 2 from J, leaving 13 bases between them. CDR3 DNA sequence: TGTGCCAGCAGTTTAAGGTCTCGGAGGGCTGGAAACACCATATATTTT. Protein product: CASSLRSRRAGNTIYF.

In its sample, this clonotype was seen many times. V usage is TRBV30 and J usage is TRBJ1-1; D gene unclear. Germline CDR1 is GTSNPN and CDR2 is SVGIG (reference sequence). CDR3 length: 13 amino acids. The ends were cut back, 0 bases at V and 1 base at J, with 6 bases in the middle. CDR3 sequence: CAWSVRWNTEAFF. The CDR3 DNA reads TGTGCCTGGAGTGTACGGTGGAACACTGAAGCTTTCTTT. Using reference TRBV30 and TRBJ1-1 for the parts outside the CDR3, the full variable domain is SQTIHQWPATLVQPVGSPLSLECTVEGTSNPNLYWYRQAAGRGLQLLFYSVGIGQISSEVPQNLSASRPQDRQFILSSKKLLLSDSGFYLCAWSVRWNTEAFFGQGTRLTVV.